The rows below give T cell receptor beta chains drawn from one sample of a study of TIL therapy for anti-PD-1-resistant metastatic lung cancer. Measured with immunoSEQ multiplex PCR; TCRdb has only the in-frame clones, and not every one. Of about 95,000 clones in the sample, less than 70% were seen once. The sequencing used tumor tissue, collected at baseline. The receptors shown here come from a person aged 25 to 80 with non-small cell lung cancer. The CDR3 runs from the conserved cysteine through the conserved F or W. The D gene is left open where the match is weak. Part of the rows lack a size; the others show once, few, many or a class for expanded clones.

abundance: .; j_gene: TRBJ1-6; d_gene: .; v_gene: TRBV6-5; CDR3aa: CASRDSRNSPLHF; CDR3nt: TGTGCCAGCAGGGACAGCCGTAATTCACCCCTCCACTTT
abundance: .; j_gene: TRBJ2-2; d_gene: .; v_gene: TRBV15; CDR3aa: CATTMGGELFF; CDR3nt: TGTGCCACCACCATGGGCGGGGAGCTGTTTTTT
abundance: .; j_gene: TRBJ2-3; d_gene: .; v_gene: TRBV4-1; CDR3aa: CASSQVRGGKGDTQYF; CDR3nt: TGCGCCAGCAGCCAAGTGAGGGGCGGGAAAGGAGATACGCAGTATTTT
abundance: .; j_gene: TRBJ2-5; d_gene: .; v_gene: TRBV29-1; CDR3aa: CSADTDTTETQYF; CDR3nt: TGCAGCGCGGACACGGACACAACGGAGACCCAGTACTTC
abundance: once; j_gene: TRBJ2-3; d_gene: TRBD2; v_gene: TRBV18; CDR3aa: CASSLYGLAVTDTQYF; CDR3nt: TGTGCCAGCTCACTTTACGGACTAGCGGTCACAGATACGCAGTATTTT
abundance: .; j_gene: TRBJ2-6; d_gene: .; v_gene: TRBV7-2; CDR3aa: CASSLRGSAISGANVLTF; CDR3nt: TGTGCCAGCAGCCTCAGGGGCTCTGCCATCTCTGGGGCCAACGTCCTGACTTTC
abundance: .; j_gene: TRBJ2-2; d_gene: .; v_gene: TRBV10-3; CDR3aa: CATRGMGTGTGELFF; CDR3nt: TGTGCCACCCGGGGTATGGGGACGGGGACCGGGGAGCTGTTTTTT
abundance: .; j_gene: TRBJ2-3; d_gene: TRBD1; v_gene: TRBV19; CDR3aa: CASSITGGRDTQYF; CDR3nt: TGTGCCAGTAGTATAACAGGGGGTCGAGATACGCAGTATTTT
abundance: .; j_gene: TRBJ2-7; d_gene: .; v_gene: TRBV10-2; CDR3aa: CASSFLADSYEQYF; CDR3nt: TGCGCCAGCAGTTTCTTAGCGGATTCGTACGAGCAGTACTTC
abundance: .; j_gene: TRBJ1-1; d_gene: .; v_gene: TRBV2; CDR3aa: CASTEAGGAFF; CDR3nt: TGTGCCAGCACCGAGGCGGGGGGTGCTTTCTTT
abundance: .; j_gene: TRBJ2-5; d_gene: .; v_gene: TRBV5-5; CDR3aa: CASSPRLAEETQYF; CDR3nt: TGTGCCAGCAGCCCCCGGCTAGCCGAAGAGACCCAGTACTTC
abundance: .; j_gene: TRBJ2-5; d_gene: .; v_gene: TRBV6-5; CDR3aa: CASSYSAGQETQYF; CDR3nt: TGTGCCAGCAGTTACTCGGCGGGGCAAGAGACCCAGTACTTC
abundance: .; j_gene: TRBJ1-5; d_gene: .; v_gene: TRBV28; CDR3aa: CASSLVSFNQPQHF; CDR3nt: TGTGCCAGCAGTTTGGTCAGTTTCAATCAGCCCCAGCATTTT
abundance: .; j_gene: TRBJ1-2; d_gene: .; v_gene: TRBV30; CDR3aa: CAWSRSTPTGYTF; CDR3nt: TGTGCCTGGAGTAGATCCACCCCGACCGGCTACACCTTC
abundance: .; j_gene: TRBJ1-2; d_gene: .; v_gene: TRBV4-1; CDR3aa: CASSQGGDFYGYTF; CDR3nt: TGCGCCAGCAGCCAAGGAGGGGATTTCTATGGCTACACCTTC
abundance: few; j_gene: TRBJ2-7; d_gene: .; v_gene: TRBV6-6; CDR3aa: CASGTYNSYEQYF; CDR3nt: TGTGCCAGTGGGACTTACAATTCCTACGAGCAGTACTTC
abundance: .; j_gene: TRBJ2-7; d_gene: .; v_gene: TRBV7-2; CDR3aa: CASSRAAASSYEQYF; CDR3nt: TGTGCCAGCAGCCGCGCTGCGGCGAGCTCCTACGAGCAGTACTTC
abundance: .; j_gene: TRBJ2-1; d_gene: TRBD2; v_gene: TRBV11-2; CDR3aa: CASSQTSGSYNEQFF; CDR3nt: TGTGCCAGCAGCCAAACTAGCGGGAGTTACAATGAGCAGTTCTTC
abundance: .; j_gene: TRBJ2-5; d_gene: TRBD2; v_gene: TRBV5-8; CDR3aa: CASSLGGSFEETQYF; CDR3nt: TGTGCCAGCAGCTTGGGCGGGAGTTTCGAAGAGACCCAGTACTTC
abundance: .; j_gene: TRBJ2-1; d_gene: .; v_gene: TRBV6-6; CDR3aa: CASMRGSSYNEQFF; CDR3nt: TGTGCCAGCATGAGGGGGTCCTCCTACAATGAGCAGTTCTTC
abundance: .; j_gene: TRBJ2-7; d_gene: .; v_gene: TRBV6-2/TRBV6-3; CDR3aa: CASTPSSPPYEQYF; CDR3nt: TGTGCCAGCACCCCTAGCAGCCCTCCCTACGAGCAGTACTTC
abundance: .; j_gene: TRBJ2-5; d_gene: .; v_gene: TRBV7-3; CDR3aa: CASSPNMGAETQYF; CDR3nt: TGTGCCAGCAGCCCTAACATGGGTGCAGAGACCCAGTACTTC
abundance: .; j_gene: TRBJ2-5; d_gene: TRBD1; v_gene: TRBV3-1/TRBV3-2; CDR3aa: CASSKGTGGIETQYF; CDR3nt: TGTGCCAGCAGTAAAGGGACAGGGGGCATAGAGACCCAGTACTTC
abundance: .; j_gene: TRBJ2-7; d_gene: TRBD2; v_gene: TRBV6-5; CDR3aa: CASYGGAYEQYF; CDR3nt: TGTGCCAGCTACGGGGGGGCTTACGAGCAGTACTTC
abundance: few; j_gene: TRBJ2-3; d_gene: TRBD1; v_gene: TRBV11-2; CDR3aa: CASSQHVGQGPDTQYF; CDR3nt: TGTGCCAGCAGCCAGCATGTGGGACAGGGCCCAGATACGCAGTATTTT
abundance: few; j_gene: TRBJ2-1; d_gene: TRBD1; v_gene: TRBV14; CDR3aa: CASSQGGGRRNEQFF; CDR3nt: TGTGCCAGCAGCCAAGGAGGGGGCCGTCGGAATGAGCAGTTCTTC
abundance: few; j_gene: TRBJ1-6; d_gene: .; v_gene: TRBV3-1/TRBV3-2; CDR3aa: CASSQRDSPLHF; CDR3nt: TGTGCCAGCAGCCAAAGGGATTCACCCCTCCACTTT
abundance: .; j_gene: TRBJ1-2; d_gene: .; v_gene: TRBV19; CDR3aa: CASSTSGPYGYTF; CDR3nt: TGTGCCAGTAGTACCTCAGGACCCTATGGCTACACCTTC
abundance: .; j_gene: TRBJ2-2; d_gene: TRBD2; v_gene: TRBV11-3; CDR3aa: CASSLGLAGTGELFF; CDR3nt: TGTGCCAGCAGCCTGGGACTAGCGGGTACCGGGGAGCTGTTTTTT
abundance: few; j_gene: TRBJ2-6; d_gene: .; v_gene: TRBV7-9; CDR3aa: CASSLFLSGANVLTF; CDR3nt: TGTGCCAGCAGCTTATTTTTGTCTGGGGCCAACGTCCTGACTTTC
abundance: .; j_gene: TRBJ1-1; d_gene: .; v_gene: TRBV6-5; CDR3aa: CATRLRREGKTEAFF; CDR3nt: TGTGCCACCAGACTCCGCCGGGAAGGTAAGACTGAAGCTTTCTTT
abundance: once; j_gene: TRBJ2-5; d_gene: .; v_gene: TRBV7-2; CDR3aa: CASQPGGLQETQYF; CDR3nt: TGTGCCAGTCAGCCCGGCGGCCTCCAAGAGACCCAGTACTTC
abundance: .; j_gene: TRBJ2-6; d_gene: .; v_gene: TRBV3-1/TRBV3-2; CDR3aa: CASSLGSSGANVLTF; CDR3nt: TGTGCCAGCAGCCTGGGGAGCTCTGGGGCCAACGTCCTGACTTTC
abundance: once; j_gene: TRBJ2-6; d_gene: .; v_gene: TRBV24-1; CDR3aa: CATSVSGANVLTF; CDR3nt: TGTGCCACCAGTGTTTCCGGGGCCAACGTCCTGACTTTC
abundance: few; j_gene: TRBJ1-5; d_gene: .; v_gene: TRBV10-3; CDR3aa: CAISEEDRAQPQHF; CDR3nt: TGTGCCATCAGTGAGGAGGATAGGGCTCAGCCCCAGCATTTT
abundance: .; j_gene: TRBJ2-7; d_gene: .; v_gene: TRBV11-2; CDR3aa: CASSPGQLYEQYF; CDR3nt: TGTGCCAGCAGCCCAGGACAGTTATACGAGCAGTACTTC
abundance: once; j_gene: TRBJ2-3; d_gene: .; v_gene: TRBV18; CDR3aa: CASSNTDTQYF; CDR3nt: TGTGCCAGCTCAAACACAGATACGCAGTATTTT
abundance: .; j_gene: TRBJ1-6; d_gene: .; v_gene: TRBV10-3; CDR3aa: CAISRDTGNSPLHF; CDR3nt: TGTGCCATCAGTCGGGACACTGGTAATTCACCCCTCCACTTT
abundance: .; j_gene: TRBJ1-5; d_gene: TRBD1; v_gene: TRBV28; CDR3aa: CASSFSRTGGGGPQHF; CDR3nt: TGTGCCAGCAGTTTCAGCCGGACAGGGGGAGGAGGGCCCCAGCATTTT
abundance: .; j_gene: TRBJ1-1; d_gene: .; v_gene: TRBV7-3; CDR3aa: CASSPSRGGAAEAFF; CDR3nt: TGTGCCAGCAGCCCCAGTCGCGGGGGGGCGGCTGAAGCTTTCTTT
abundance: many; j_gene: TRBJ1-1; d_gene: TRBD1; v_gene: TRBV29-1; CDR3aa: CSATDRGFVTEAFF; CDR3nt: TGCAGCGCAACGGACAGGGGTTTTGTCACTGAAGCTTTCTTT
abundance: .; j_gene: TRBJ2-5; d_gene: TRBD2; v_gene: TRBV11-3; CDR3aa: CASSLGATSDQETQYF; CDR3nt: TGTGCCAGCAGCTTGGGAGCCACTAGCGACCAAGAGACCCAGTACTTC